The subject of this entry is one T cell receptor (beta chain). The data stem from a study of technical replicates of blood from several donors. V shed 2 bases, J shed 0 bases, and the junction held 2 bases outside the gene matches. There are 16 residues in the CDR3. Germline values: CDR1 MGHRA, CDR2 YSYEKL. Measured with immunoSEQ multiplex PCR; TCRdb has only the in-frame clones, and not every one. The sample yields around 76,000 clones, about 91% seen once. The rearrangement uses TRBV4-1 and TRBJ2-3; TRBD2 matches at 10 bases. Sequencing input: T cells isolated from PBMCs. This sequence was found in a human donor in good health. The DNA of the CDR3 is TGCGCCAGCAGCCAACCGACTAGCGGGAGCACAGATACGCAGTATTTT. Translating it yields CASSQPTSGSTDTQYF.